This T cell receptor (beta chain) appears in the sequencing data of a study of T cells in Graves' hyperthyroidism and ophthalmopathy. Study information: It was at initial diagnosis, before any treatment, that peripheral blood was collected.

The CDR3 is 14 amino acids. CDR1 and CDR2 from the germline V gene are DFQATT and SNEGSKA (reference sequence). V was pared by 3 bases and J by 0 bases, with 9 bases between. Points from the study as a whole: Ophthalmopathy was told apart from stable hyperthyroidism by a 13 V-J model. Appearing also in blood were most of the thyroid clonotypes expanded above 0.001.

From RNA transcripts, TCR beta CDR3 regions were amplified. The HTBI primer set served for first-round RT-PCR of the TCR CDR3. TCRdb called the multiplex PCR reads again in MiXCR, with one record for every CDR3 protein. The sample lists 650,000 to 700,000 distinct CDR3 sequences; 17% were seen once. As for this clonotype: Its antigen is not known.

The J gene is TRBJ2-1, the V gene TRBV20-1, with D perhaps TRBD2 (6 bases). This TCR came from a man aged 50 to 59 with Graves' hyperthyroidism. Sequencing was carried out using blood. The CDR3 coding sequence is TGCAGTGCTAGCGCAGCGGGCTCCTACAATGAGCAGTTCTTC. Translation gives CSASAAGSYNEQFF.